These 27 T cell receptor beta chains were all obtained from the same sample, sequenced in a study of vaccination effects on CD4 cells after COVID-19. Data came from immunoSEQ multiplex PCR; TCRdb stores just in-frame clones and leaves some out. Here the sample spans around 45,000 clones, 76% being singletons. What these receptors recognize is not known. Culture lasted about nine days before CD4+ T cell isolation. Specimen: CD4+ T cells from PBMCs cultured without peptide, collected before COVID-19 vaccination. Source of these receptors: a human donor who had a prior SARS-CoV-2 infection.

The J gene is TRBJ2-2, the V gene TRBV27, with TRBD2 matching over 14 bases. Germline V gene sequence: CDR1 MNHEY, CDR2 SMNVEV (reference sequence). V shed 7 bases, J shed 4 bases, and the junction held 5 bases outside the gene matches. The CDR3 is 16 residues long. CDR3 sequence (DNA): TGTGCCAGCACCGCGACTAGCGGGAGGGCCACCGGGGAGCTGTTTTTT. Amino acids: CASTATSGRATGELFF.

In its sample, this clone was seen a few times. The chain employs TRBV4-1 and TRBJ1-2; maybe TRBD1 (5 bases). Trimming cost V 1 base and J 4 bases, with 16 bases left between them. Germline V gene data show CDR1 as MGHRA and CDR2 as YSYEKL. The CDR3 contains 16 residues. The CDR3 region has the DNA TGCGCCAGCAGCCAAGGTGGGGGACCCCTTCGCTATGGCTACACCTTC. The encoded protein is CASSQGGGPLRYGYTF.

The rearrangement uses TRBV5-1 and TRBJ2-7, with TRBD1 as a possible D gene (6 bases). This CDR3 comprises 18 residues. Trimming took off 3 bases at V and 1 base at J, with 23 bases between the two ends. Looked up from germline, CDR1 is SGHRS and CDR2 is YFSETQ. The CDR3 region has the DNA TGCGCCAGCAGCTCCAGACACCTTTACAGGGATCAATCCTACGAGCAGTACTTC. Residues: CASSSRHLYRDQSYEQYF. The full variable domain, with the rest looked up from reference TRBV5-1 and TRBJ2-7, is KAGVTQTPRYLIKTRGQQVTLSCSPISGHRSVSWYQQTPGQGLQFLFEYFSETQRNKGNFPGRFSGRQFSNSRSEMNVSTLELGDSALYLCASSSRHLYRDQSYEQYFGPGTRLTVT.

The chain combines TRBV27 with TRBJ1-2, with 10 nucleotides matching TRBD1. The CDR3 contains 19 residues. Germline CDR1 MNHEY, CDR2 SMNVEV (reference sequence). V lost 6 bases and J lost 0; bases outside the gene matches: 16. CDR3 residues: CASSPLLIWDRGTNYGYTF. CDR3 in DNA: TGTGCCAGCAGCCCCCTTCTTATCTGGGACAGGGGAACTAACTATGGCTACACCTTC.

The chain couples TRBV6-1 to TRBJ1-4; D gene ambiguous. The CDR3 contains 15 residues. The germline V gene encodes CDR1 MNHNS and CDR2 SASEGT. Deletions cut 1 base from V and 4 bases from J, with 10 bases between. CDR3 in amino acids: CASSEGSGLNEKLFF. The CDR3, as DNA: TGTGCCAGCAGTGAAGGGTCAGGCCTTAATGAAAAACTGTTTTTT.

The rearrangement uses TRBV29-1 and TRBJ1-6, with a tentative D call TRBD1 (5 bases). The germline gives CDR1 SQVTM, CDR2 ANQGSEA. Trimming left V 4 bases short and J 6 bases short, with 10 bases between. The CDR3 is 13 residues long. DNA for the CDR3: TGCAGCGTTGCCCAACAGGTTAATTCACCCCTCCACTTT. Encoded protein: CSVAQQVNSPLHF.

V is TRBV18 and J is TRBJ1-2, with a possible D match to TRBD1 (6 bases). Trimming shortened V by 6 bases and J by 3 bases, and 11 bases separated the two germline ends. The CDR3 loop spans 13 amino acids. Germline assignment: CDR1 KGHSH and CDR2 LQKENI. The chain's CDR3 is CASSAGVDYGYTF. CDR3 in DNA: TGTGCCAGCTCGGCAGGGGTGGACTATGGCTACACCTTC.

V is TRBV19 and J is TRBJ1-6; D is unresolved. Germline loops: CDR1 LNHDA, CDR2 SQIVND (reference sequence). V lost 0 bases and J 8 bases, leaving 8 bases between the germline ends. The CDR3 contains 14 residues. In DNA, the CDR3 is TGTGCCAGTAGTATAGACAACCTGGATTCACCCCTCCACTTT. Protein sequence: CASSIDNLDSPLHF.

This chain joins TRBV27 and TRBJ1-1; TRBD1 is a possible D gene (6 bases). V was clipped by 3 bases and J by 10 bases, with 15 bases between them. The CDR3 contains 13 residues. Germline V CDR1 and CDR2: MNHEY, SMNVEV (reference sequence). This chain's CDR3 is CASSFPGARGAFF. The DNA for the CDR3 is TGTGCCAGCAGTTTCCCGGGGGCTAGGGGAGCTTTCTTT.

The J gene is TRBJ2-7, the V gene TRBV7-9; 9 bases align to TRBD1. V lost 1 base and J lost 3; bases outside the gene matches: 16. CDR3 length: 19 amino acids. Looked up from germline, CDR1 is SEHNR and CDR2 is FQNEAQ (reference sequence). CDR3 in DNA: TGTGCCAGCAGCTTAGGCCCCCAAACCGGGACAGGGACCGACTACGAGCAGTACTTC. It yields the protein CASSLGPQTGTGTDYEQYF.

DNA of the CDR3: TGTGCCAGCAGTTACTCGGGGGGGTTTGCCTACGAGCAGTACTTC. As protein: CASSYSGGFAYEQYF. The V gene is TRBV6-6, the J gene TRBJ2-7; 7 bases map to TRBD2. There are 15 residues in the CDR3. The V gene end was trimmed by 0 bases and the J gene end by 2 bases; junction bases not matched to a gene: 4. Germline CDR1 and CDR2: MNHNY and SVGAGI (reference sequence).

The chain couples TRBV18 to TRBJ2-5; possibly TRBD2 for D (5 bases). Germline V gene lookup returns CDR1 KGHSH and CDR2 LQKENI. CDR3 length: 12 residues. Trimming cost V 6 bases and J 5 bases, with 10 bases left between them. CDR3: CASSDRGETQYF. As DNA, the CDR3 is TGTGCCAGCTCTGATAGAGGGGAGACCCAGTACTTC.

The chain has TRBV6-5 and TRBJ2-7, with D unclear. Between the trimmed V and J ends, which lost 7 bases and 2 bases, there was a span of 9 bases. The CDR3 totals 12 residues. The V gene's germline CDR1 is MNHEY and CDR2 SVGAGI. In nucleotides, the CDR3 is TGTGCCAGCATCAACGTGCCCTACGAGCAGTACTTC. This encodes CASINVPYEQYF.

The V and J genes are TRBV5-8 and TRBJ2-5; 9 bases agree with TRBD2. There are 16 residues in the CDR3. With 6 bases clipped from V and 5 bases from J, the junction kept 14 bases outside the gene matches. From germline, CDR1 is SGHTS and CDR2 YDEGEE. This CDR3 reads CASNTLWAGGLETQYF. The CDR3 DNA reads TGTGCCAGCAACACCCTTTGGGCGGGGGGGTTGGAGACCCAGTACTTC.

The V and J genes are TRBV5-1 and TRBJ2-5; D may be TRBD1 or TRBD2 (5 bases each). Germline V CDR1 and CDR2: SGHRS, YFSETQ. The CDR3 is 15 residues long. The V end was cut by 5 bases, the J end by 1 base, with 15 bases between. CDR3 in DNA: TGCGCCAGCAGGTTCCAGGGTGGGGGCCAAGAGACCCAGTACTTC. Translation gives CASRFQGGGQETQYF.

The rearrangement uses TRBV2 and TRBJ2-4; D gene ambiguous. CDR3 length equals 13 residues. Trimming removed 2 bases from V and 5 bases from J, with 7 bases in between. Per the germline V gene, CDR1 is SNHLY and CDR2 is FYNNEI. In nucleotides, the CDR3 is TGTGCCAGCAGTGAATTAGGGCAAAACATTCAGTACTTC. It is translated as CASSELGQNIQYF. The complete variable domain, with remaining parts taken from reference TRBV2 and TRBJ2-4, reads EPEVTQTPSHQVTQMGQEVILRCVPISNHLYFYWYRQILGQKVEFLVSFYNNEISEKSEIFDDQFSVERPDGSNFTLKIRSTKLEDSAMYFCASSELGQNIQYFGAGTRLSVL.

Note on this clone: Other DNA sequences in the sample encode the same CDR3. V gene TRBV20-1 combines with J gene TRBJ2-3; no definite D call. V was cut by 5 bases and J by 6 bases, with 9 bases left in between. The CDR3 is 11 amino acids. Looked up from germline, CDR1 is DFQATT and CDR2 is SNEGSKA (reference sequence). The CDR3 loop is CSAPRSDTQYF. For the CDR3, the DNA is TGCAGTGCTCCCCGGTCCGATACGCAGTATTTT.

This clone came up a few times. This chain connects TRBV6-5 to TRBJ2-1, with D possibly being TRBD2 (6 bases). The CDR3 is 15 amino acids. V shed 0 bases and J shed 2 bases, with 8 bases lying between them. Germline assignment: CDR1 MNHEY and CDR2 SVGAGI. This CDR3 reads CASSYSWGAYNEQFF. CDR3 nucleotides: TGTGCCAGCAGTTACTCTTGGGGGGCCTACAATGAGCAGTTCTTC.

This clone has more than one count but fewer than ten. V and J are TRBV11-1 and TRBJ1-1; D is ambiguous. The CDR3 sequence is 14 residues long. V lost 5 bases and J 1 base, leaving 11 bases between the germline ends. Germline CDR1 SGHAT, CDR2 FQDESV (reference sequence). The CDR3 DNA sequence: TGTGCCAGCAGCCTATCCCCCGGGAACACTGAAGCTTTCTTT. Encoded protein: CASSLSPGNTEAFF.

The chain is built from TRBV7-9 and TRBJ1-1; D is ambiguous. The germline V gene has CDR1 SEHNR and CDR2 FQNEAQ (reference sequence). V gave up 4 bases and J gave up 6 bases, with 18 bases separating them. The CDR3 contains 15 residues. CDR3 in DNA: TGTGCCAGCAGCTCGGGAACGTATGGAGCTGCTGAAGCTTTCTTT. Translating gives CASSSGTYGAAEAFF.

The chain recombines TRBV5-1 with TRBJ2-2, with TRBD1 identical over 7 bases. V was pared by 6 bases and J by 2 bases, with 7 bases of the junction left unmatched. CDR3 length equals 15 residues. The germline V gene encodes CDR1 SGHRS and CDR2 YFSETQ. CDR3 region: CASKTGTVNTGELFF. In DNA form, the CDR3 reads TGCGCCAGCAAGACTGGGACAGTAAACACCGGGGAGCTGTTTTTT.

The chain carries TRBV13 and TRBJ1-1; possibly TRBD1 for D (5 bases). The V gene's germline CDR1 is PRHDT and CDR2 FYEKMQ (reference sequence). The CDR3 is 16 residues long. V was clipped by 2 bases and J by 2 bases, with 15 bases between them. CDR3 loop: CASSLRDPTLNTEAFF. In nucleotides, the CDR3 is TGTGCCAGCAGCTTAAGGGACCCCACATTAAACACTGAAGCTTTCTTT.

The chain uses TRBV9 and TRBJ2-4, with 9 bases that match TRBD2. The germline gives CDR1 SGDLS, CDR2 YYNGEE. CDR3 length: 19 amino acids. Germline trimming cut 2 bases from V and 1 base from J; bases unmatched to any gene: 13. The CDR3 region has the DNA TGTGCCAGCAGCGTCGATCTGGCGGGGGGGCCAGAGGCCAAAAACATTCAGTACTTC. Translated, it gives CASSVDLAGGPEAKNIQYF.

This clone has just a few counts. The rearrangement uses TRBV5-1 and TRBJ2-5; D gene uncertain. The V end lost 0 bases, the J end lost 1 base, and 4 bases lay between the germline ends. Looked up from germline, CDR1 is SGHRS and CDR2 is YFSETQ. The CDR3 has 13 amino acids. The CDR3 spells CASSLDFQETQYF. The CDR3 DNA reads TGCGCCAGCAGCTTGGACTTCCAAGAGACCCAGTACTTC.

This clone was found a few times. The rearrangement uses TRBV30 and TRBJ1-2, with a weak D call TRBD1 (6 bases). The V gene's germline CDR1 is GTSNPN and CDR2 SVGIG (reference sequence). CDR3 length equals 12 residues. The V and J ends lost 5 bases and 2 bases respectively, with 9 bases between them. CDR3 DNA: TGTGCCTGGGGACAGATAAACTATGGCTACACCTTC. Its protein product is CAWGQINYGYTF. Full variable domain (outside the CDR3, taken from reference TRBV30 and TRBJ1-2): SQTIHQWPATLVQPVGSPLSLECTVEGTSNPNLYWYRQAAGRGLQLLFYSVGIGQISSEVPQNLSASRPQDRQFILSSKKLLLSDSGFYLCAWGQINYGYTFGSGTRLTVV.

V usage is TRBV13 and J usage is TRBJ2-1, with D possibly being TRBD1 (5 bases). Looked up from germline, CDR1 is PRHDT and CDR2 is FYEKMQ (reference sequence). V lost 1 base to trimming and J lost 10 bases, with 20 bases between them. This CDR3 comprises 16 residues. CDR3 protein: CASSLVGVAGREEQFF. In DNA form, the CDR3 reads TGTGCCAGCAGCTTAGTAGGGGTCGCAGGACGAGAGGAGCAGTTCTTC. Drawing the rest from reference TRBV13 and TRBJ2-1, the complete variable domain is AAGVIQSPRHLIKEKRETATLKCYPIPRHDTVYWYQQGPGQDPQFLISFYEKMQSDKGSIPDRFSAQQFSDYHSELNMSSLELGDSALYFCASSLVGVAGREEQFFGPGTRLTVL.

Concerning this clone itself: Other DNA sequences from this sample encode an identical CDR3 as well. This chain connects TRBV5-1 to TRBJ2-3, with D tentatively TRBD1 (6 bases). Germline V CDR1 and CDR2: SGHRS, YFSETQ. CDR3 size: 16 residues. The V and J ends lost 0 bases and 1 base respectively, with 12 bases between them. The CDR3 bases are TGCGCCAGCAGCTTGGGGGGGACACGTGGCACAGATACGCAGTATTTT. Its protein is CASSLGGTRGTDTQYF.